This T cell receptor beta chain was obtained from a study of T cells in Graves' hyperthyroidism and ophthalmopathy. Overall study findings and caveats: Expanded thyroid clonotypes (above 0.001) were mostly also found in blood.

Duration under 3 months, a NOSPECS grade of at least 4, and a Clinical Activity Score of at least 3 characterized the ophthalmopathy patients. The study left out patients who had uncontrolled infection, other autoimmune disease, pregnancy or lactation. Researchers amplified the TCR beta CDR3 regions from RNA transcripts. RT-PCR in the first round (using the HTBI primer set) targeted the TCR CDR3. TCRdb passed the multiplex PCR reads through MiXCR, listing each CDR3 protein once. The sample holds roughly 640,000 distinct CDR3 sequences, around 15% seen once. Note on this clonotype: Its target is unknown.

Unmatched junction bases numbered 10, after V lost 6 bases and J lost 2 bases. CDR1 is DFQATT, CDR2 SNEGSKA, per germline (reference sequence). CDR3 size: 14 residues. The source of this sequence is a woman aged 40 to 55 with Graves' ophthalmopathy. The V and J genes are TRBV20-1 and TRBJ2-7; 7 bases agree with TRBD1. Sequences were obtained from blood. CDR3 residues: CSAQGVVDTYEQYF. DNA of the CDR3: TGCAGTGCGCAGGGGGTTGTGGATACCTACGAGCAGTACTTC.